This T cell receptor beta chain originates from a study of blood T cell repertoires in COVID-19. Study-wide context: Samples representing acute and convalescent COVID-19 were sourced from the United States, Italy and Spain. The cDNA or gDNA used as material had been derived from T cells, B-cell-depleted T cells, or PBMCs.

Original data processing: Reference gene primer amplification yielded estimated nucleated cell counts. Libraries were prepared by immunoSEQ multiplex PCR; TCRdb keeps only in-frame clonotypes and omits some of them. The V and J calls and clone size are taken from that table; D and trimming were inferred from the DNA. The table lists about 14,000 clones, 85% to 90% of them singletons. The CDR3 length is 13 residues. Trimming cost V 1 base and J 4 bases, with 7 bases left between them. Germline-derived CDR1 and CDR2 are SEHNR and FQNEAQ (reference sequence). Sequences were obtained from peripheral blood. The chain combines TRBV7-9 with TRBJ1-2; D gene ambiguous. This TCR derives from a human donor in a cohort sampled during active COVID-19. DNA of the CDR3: TGTGCCAGCAGCTTAGACGGTATCTATGGCTACACCTTC. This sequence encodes CASSLDGIYGYTF.